These 6 T cell receptor beta chains were all obtained from the same sample, sequenced in a study of tumor-infiltrating lymphocytes in localized non-small cell lung cancer. The repertoire was sequenced with immunoSEQ multiplex PCR; TCRdb's copy has only in-frame clones and lacks some. The top ten hold 9.4% of the sample, which has around 13,000 clones, 68% seen once. Material for sequencing was lung tumor tissue. Receptor source: a human donor with non-small cell lung cancer.

V gene TRBV7-2 combines with J gene TRBJ1-1, with D unresolved. Germline V gives CDR1 SGHTA, CDR2 FQGNSA. The CDR3 runs to 13 residues. Trimming removed 1 base from V and 6 bases from J, with 9 bases in between. The CDR3 here is CASSLDWGSEAFF. The CDR3 nucleotides are TGTGCCAGCAGCTTAGATTGGGGATCTGAAGCTTTCTTT.

The chain employs TRBV7-9 and TRBJ1-1; D unclear. V was trimmed by 8 bases and J by 0 bases, leaving 7 bases between them. Germline V gene data show CDR1 as SEHNR and CDR2 as FQNEAQ (reference sequence). This CDR3 has 12 amino acids. CDR3 in amino acids: CASQMMNTEAFF. The CDR3 DNA sequence: TGTGCCAGCCAGATGATGAACACTGAAGCTTTCTTT.

This sequence joins TRBV6-5 and TRBJ2-3; D is unclear. Germline-derived CDR1 and CDR2 are MNHEY and SVGAGI. The CDR3 is 12 amino acids. Trimming removed 6 bases from V and 2 bases from J, with 6 bases in between. The chain's CDR3 is CASRSTTDTQYF. DNA of the CDR3: TGTGCCAGCAGGTCCACCACAGATACGCAGTATTTT.

This clone has just a few counts. The chain employs TRBV11-1 and TRBJ1-3; D might be TRBD1 (5 bases). Trimming cost V 8 bases and J 0 bases, with 17 bases left between them. Germline assignment: CDR1 SGHAT and CDR2 FQDESV (reference sequence). This CDR3 comprises 16 residues. The DNA for the CDR3 is TGTGCCAGCTCGGGGGAGACGCCCGCCTCTGGAAACACCATATATTTT. Translating gives CASSGETPASGNTIYF.

In this sample, this clone turned up a few times. The chain links TRBV27 to TRBJ2-1, with 9 bases that match TRBD1. The V segment lost 6 bases and the J segment 8 bases; nucleotides outside the gene matches: 5. Germline V gene lookup returns CDR1 MNHEY and CDR2 SMNVEV (reference sequence). The CDR3 length is 13 residues. The CDR3 loop is CASRWTGDYEQFF. As DNA, the CDR3 is TGTGCCAGCAGGTGGACAGGGGATTATGAGCAGTTCTTC.

The chain has TRBV30 and TRBJ1-1, with D perhaps TRBD1 (6 bases). From germline, CDR1 is GTSNPN and CDR2 SVGIG (reference sequence). This CDR3 has 14 residues. V was clipped by 5 bases and J by 4 bases, with 17 bases between them. The CDR3 nucleotides are TGTGCCTGGCAACAGGGAGGGAGACCCACTGAAGCTTTCTTT. Translated, it gives CAWQQGGRPTEAFF. Full variable domain (remainder filled in from reference TRBV30 and TRBJ1-1): SQTIHQWPATLVQPVGSPLSLECTVEGTSNPNLYWYRQAAGRGLQLLFYSVGIGQISSEVPQNLSASRPQDRQFILSSKKLLLSDSGFYLCAWQQGGRPTEAFFGQGTRLTVV.